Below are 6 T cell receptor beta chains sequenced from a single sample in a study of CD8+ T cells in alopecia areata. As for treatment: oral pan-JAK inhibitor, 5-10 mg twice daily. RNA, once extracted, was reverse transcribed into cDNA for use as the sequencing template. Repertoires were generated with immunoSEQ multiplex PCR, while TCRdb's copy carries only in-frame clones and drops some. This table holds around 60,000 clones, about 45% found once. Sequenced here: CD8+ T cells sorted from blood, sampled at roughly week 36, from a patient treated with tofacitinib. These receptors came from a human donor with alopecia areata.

The CDR3 sequence is CASSPNTEAFF. Written as DNA, the CDR3 is TGTGCCAGCTCACCGAACACTGAAGCTTTCTTT. This chain connects TRBV18 to TRBJ1-1; no clear D. The V gene's germline CDR1 is KGHSH and CDR2 LQKENI. This CDR3 spans 11 amino acids. V was cut by 3 bases and J by 1 base, with 0 bases left in between.

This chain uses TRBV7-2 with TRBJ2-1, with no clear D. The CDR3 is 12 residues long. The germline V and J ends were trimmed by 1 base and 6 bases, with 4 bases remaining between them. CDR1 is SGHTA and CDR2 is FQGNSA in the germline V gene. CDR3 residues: CASSLDGNEQFF. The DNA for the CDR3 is TGTGCCAGCAGCTTAGATGGCAATGAGCAGTTCTTC.

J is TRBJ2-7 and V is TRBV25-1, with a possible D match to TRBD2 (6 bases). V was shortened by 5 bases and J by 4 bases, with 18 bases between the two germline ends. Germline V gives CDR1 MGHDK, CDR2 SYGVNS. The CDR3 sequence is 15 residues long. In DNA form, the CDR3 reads TGTGCCAGCAGTTACGGAACCGGGGGTCCTTACGAGCAGTACTTC. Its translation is CASSYGTGGPYEQYF.

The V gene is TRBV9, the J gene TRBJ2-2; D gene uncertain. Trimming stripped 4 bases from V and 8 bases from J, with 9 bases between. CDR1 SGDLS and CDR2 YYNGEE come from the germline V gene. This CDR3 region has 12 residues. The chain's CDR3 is CASSTTGGELFF. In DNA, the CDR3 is TGTGCCAGCAGCACGACTGGAGGGGAGCTGTTTTTT.

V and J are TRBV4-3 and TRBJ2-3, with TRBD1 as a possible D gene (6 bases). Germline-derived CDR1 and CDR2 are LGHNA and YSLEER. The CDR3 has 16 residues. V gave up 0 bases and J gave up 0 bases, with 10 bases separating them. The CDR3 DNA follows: TGCGCCAGCAGCCAAGAGTTGACAGGTAGCACAGATACGCAGTATTTT. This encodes CASSQELTGSTDTQYF.

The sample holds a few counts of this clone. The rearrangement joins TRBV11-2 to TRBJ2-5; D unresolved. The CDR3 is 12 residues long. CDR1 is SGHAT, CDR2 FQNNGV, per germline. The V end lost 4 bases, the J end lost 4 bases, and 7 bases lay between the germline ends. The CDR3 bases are TGTGCCAGCAGCTCCCGTAGAGAGACCCAGTACTTC. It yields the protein CASSSRRETQYF.